Shown below are 2 T cell receptor beta chains from a single sample sequenced in a study of T cell changes during pregnancy in multiple sclerosis. Method: immunoSEQ multiplex PCR; TCRdb's copy keeps in-frame clones and lacks some. This sample has fewer than 65,000 clones, with 90% found just once. The sample here was peripheral blood, taken in the first trimester of pregnancy. The origin of the receptors is a female donor in good health, enrolled as a control in a pregnancy study.

This rearrangement joins TRBV5-8 to TRBJ1-6; 9 bases are shared with TRBD1. The junction had 10 bases not matched to a gene; V was cut back by 2 bases and J by 4 bases. The CDR3 has 18 residues. CDR1 is SGHTS, CDR2 YDEGEE, per germline. The CDR3 DNA reads TGTGCCAGCAGCTTCCGATCAGGGACAGGGAAATATAATTCACCCCTCCACTTT. Translated: CASSFRSGTGKYNSPLHF.

This clone showed up just once. The chain combines TRBV6-5 with TRBJ1-2, with a possible D match to TRBD1 (6 bases). Germline CDR1 and CDR2: MNHEY and SVGAGI. CDR3 length equals 14 residues. V lost 0 bases and J lost 8, with 13 bases in between. The CDR3 DNA follows: TGTGCCAGCAGTTACTCGGGAAGGACAGAGGGCTACACCTTC. The encoded protein is CASSYSGRTEGYTF.